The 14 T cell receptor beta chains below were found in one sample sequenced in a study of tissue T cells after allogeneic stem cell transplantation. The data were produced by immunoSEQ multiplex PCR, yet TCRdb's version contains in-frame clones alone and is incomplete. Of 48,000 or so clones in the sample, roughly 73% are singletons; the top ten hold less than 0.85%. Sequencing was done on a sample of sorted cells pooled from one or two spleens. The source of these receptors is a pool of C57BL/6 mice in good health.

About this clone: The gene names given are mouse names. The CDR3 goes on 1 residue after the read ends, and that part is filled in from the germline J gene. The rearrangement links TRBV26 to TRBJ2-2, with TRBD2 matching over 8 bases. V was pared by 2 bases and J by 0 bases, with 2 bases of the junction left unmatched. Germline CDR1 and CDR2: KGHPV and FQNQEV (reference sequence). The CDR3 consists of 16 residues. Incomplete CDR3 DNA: TGTGCCAGCAGTCTGATGGGGGGGGCAAACACCGGGCAGCTCTAC. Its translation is CASSLMGGANTGQLY. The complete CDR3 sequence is CASSLMGGANTGQLYF.

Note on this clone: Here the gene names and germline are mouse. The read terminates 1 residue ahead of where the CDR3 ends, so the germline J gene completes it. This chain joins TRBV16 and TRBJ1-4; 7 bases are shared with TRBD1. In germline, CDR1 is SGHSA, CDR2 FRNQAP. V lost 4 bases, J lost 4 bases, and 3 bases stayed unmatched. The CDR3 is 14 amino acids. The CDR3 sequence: CASSSTGVNERLFF. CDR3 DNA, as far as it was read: TGTGCAAGCAGCTCTACAGGGGTCAACGAAAGATTATTT.

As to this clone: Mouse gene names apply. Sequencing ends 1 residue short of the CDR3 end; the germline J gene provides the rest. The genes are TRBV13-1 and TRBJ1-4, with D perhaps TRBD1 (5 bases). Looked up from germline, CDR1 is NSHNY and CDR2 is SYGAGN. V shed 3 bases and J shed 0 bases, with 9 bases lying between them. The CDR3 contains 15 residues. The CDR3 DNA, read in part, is TGTGCCAGCAGTGGCCCGACAGTTTCCAACGAAAGATTATTT. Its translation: CASSGPTVSNERLF. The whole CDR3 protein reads CASSGPTVSNERLFF.

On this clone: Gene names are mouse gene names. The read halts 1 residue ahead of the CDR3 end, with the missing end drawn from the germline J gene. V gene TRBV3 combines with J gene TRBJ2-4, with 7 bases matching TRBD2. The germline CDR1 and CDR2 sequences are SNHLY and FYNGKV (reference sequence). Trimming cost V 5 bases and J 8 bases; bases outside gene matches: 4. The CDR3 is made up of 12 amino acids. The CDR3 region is CASSTGVGTLYF. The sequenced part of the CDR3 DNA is TGTGCCAGCAGCACTGGGGTCGGCACCTTGTAC.

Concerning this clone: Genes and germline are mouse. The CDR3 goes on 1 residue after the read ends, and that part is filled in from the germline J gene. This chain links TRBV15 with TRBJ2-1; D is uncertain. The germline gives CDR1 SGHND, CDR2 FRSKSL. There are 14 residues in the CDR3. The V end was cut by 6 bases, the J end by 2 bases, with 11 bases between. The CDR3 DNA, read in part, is TGTGCCAGCAGGAAACCGGGTCACTATGCTGAGCAGTTC. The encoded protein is CASRKPGHYAEQF. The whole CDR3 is CASRKPGHYAEQFF.

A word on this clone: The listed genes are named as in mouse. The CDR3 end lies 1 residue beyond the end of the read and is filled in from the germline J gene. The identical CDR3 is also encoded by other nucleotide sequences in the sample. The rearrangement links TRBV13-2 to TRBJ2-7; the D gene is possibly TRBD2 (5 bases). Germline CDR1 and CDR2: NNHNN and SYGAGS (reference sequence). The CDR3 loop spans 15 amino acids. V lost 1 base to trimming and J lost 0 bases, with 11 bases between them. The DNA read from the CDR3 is TGTGCCAGCGGTGATCCTGGGAGGAGCTCCTATGAACAGTAC. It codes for CASGDPGRSSYEQY. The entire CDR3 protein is CASGDPGRSSYEQYF.

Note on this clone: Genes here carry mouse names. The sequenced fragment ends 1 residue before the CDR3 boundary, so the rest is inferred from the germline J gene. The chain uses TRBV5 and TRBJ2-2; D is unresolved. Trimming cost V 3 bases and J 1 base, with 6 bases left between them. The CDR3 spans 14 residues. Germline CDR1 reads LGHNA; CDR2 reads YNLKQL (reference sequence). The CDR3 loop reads CASSHDLNTGQLYF. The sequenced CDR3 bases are TGTGCCAGCAGCCACGACTTAAACACCGGGCAGCTCTAC.

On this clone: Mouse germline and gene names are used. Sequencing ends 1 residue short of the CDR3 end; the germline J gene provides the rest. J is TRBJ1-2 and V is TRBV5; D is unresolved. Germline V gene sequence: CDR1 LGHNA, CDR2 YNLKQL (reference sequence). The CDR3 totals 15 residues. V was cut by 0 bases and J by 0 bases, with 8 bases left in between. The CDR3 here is CASSQDNTANSDYTF. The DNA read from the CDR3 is TGTGCCAGCAGCCAAGATAACACAGCAAACTCCGACTACACC.

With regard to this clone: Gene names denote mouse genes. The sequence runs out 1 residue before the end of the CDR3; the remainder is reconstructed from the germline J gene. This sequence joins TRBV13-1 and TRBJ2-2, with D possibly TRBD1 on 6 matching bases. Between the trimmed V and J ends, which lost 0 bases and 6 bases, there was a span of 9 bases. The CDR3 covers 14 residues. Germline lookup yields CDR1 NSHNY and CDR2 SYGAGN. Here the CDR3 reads CASSDGAGAGQLYF. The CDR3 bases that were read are TGTGCCAGCAGTGATGGGGCAGGGGCCGGGCAGCTCTAC.

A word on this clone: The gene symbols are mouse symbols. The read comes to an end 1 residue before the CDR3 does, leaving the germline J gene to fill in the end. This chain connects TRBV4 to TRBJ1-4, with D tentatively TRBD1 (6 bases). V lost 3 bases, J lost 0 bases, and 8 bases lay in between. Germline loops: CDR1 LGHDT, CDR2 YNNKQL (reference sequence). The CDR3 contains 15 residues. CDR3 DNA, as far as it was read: TGTGCCAGCAGCTACAGGGGCCTTTCCAACGAAAGATTATTT. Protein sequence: CASSYRGLSNERLF. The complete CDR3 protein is CASSYRGLSNERLFF.

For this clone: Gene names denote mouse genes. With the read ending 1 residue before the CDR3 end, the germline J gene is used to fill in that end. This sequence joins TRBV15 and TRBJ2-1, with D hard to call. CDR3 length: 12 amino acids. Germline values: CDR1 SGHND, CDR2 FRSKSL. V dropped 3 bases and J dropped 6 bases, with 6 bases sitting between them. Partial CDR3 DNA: TGTGCCAGCAGTTTCGGGTCTGCTGAGCAGTTC. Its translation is CASSFGSAEQF. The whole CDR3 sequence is CASSFGSAEQFF.

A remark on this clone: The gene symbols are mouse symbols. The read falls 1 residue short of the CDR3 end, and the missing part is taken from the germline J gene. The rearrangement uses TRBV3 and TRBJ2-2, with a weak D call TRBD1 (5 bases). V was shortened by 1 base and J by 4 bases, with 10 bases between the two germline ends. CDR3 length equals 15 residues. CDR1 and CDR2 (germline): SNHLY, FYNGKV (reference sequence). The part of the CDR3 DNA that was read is TGTGCCAGCAGCTTAGGAGGGAGGGGCACCGGGCAGCTCTAC. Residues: CASSLGGRGTGQLY. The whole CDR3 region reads CASSLGGRGTGQLYF.

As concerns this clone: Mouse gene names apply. The CDR3 sequence: CASSPSGRGGAETLYF. The sequenced part of the CDR3 DNA is TGTGCTAGCAGTCCGTCAGGCAGGGGAGGTGCAGAAACGCTGTAT. The chain has TRBV29 and TRBJ2-3; tentative D call: TRBD1 (6 bases). The read ends 1 residue early relative to the CDR3; the germline J gene fills the gap. The V end lost 5 bases, the J end lost 1 base, and 16 bases lay between the germline ends. The germline V gene has CDR1 MSHET and CDR2 SYDVDS. The CDR3 covers 16 residues.

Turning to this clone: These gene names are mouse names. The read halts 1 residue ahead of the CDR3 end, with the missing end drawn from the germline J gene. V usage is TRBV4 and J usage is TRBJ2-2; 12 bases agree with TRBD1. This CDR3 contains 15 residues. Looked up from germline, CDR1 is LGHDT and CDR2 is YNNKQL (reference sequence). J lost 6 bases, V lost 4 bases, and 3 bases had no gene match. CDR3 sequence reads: CASSSGQGAAGQLYF. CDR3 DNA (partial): TGTGCCAGCAGCTCGGGACAGGGGGCGGCCGGGCAGCTCTAC.